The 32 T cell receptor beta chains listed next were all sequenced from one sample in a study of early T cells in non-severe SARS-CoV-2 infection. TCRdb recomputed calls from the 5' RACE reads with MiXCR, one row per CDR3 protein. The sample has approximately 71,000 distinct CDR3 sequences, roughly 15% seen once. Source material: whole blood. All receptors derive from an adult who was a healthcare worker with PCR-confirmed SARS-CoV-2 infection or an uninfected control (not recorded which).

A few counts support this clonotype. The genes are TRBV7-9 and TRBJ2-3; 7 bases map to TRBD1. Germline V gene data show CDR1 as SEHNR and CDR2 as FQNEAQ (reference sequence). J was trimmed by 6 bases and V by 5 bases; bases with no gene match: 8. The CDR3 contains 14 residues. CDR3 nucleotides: TGTGCCAGCAGCCCTCCAGGGGGATCGGATACGCAGTATTTT. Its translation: CASSPPGGSDTQYF.

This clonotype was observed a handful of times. Here the CDR3 DNA reads TGTGCCAGTAGTCCGAGAACTAGCGGGGGGGCAGAGACCCAGTACTTC. Translating it yields CASSPRTSGGAETQYF. V is TRBV19 and J is TRBJ2-5; 13 positions match TRBD2. This CDR3 spans 16 amino acids. The V segment lost 5 bases and the J segment 4 bases; nucleotides outside the gene matches: 7. Germline CDR1 is LNHDA and CDR2 is SQIVND (reference sequence).

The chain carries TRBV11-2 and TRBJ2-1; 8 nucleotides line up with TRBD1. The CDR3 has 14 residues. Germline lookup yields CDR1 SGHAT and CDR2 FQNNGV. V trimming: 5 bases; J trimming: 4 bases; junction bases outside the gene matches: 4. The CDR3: CASSRWTGYNEQFF. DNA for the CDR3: TGTGCCAGCAGCAGGTGGACAGGGTACAATGAGCAGTTCTTC.

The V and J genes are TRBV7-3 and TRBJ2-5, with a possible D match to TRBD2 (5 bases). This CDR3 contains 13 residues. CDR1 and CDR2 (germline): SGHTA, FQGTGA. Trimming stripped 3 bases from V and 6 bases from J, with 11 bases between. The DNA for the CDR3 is TGTGCCAGCAGCTTCGGACTGGGGAAGACCCAGTACTTC. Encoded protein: CASSFGLGKTQYF.

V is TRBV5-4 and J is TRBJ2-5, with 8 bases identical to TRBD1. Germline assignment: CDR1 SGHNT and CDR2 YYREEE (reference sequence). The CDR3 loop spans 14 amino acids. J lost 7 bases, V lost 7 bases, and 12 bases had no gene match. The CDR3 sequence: CASGQGLGSGTQYF. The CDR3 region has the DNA TGTGCCAGCGGACAGGGCCTCGGGAGCGGGACCCAGTACTTC.

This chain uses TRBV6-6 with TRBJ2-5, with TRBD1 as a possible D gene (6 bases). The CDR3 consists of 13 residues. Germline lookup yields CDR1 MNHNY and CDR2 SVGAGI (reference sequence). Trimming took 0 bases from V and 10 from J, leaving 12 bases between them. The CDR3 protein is CASSYSDSPYQYF. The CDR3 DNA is TGTGCCAGCAGTTACTCGGACAGCCCATACCAGTACTTC.

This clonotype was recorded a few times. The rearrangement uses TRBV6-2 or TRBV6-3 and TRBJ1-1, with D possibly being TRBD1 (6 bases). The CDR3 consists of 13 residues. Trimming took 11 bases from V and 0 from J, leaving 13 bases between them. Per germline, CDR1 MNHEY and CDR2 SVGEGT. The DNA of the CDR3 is TGTGCCGGTTCCGGGACAATGAACACTGAAGCTTTCTTT. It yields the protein CAGSGTMNTEAFF.

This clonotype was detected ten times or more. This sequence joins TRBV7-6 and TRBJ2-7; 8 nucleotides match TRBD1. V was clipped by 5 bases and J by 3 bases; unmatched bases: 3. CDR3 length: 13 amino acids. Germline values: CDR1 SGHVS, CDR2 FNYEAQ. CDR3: CASSRDRLYEQYF. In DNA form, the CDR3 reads TGTGCCAGCAGCCGGGACAGGCTCTACGAGCAGTACTTC.

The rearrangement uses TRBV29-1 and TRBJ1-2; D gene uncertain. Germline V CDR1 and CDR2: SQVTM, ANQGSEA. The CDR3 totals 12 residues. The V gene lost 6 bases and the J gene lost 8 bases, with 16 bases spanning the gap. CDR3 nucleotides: TGCAGCGTCGCGACCGAAGCCGTAGGCTACACCTTC. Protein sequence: CSVATEAVGYTF. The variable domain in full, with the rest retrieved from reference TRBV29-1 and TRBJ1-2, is SAVISQKPSRDICQRGTSLTIQCQVDSQVTMMFWYRQQPGQSLTLIATANQGSEATYESGFVIDKFPISRPNLTFSTLTVSNMSPEDSSIYLCSVATEAVGYTFGSGTRLTVV.

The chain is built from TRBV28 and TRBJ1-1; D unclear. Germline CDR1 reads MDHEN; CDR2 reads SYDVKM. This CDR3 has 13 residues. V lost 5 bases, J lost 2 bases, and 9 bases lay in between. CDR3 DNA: TGTGCCAGCAGTAGCGAGGCAAACACTGAAGCTTTCTTT. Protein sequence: CASSSEANTEAFF.

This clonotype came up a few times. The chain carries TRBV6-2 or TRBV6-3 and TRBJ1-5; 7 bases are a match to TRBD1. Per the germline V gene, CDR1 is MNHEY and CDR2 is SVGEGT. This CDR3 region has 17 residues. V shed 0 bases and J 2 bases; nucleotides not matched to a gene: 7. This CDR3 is CASSYSSTGVRNQPQHF. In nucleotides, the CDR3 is TGTGCCAGCAGTTACTCATCTACAGGGGTGCGCAATCAGCCCCAGCATTTT.

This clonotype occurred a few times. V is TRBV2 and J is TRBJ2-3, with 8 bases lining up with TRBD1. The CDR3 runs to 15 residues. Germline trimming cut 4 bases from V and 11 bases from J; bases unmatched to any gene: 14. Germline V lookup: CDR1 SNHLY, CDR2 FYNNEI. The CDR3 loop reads CASSGSRGPWVKQYF. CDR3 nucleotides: TGTGCCAGCAGTGGATCCAGGGGGCCCTGGGTGAAGCAGTATTTT.

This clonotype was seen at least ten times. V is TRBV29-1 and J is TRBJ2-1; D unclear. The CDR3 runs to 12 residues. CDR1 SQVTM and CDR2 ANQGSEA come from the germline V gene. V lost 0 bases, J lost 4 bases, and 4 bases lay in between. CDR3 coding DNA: TGCAGCGTTGAAGACGGATACAATGAGCAGTTCTTC. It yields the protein CSVEDGYNEQFF.

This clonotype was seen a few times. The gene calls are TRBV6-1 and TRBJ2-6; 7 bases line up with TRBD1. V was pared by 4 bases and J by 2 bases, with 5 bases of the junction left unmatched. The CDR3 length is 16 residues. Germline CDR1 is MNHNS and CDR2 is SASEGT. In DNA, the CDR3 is TGTGCCAGCAGTGTTCTGCAGGGGGCTGGGGCCAACGTCCTGACTTTC. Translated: CASSVLQGAGANVLTF.

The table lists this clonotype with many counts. The CDR3 here is CASSSLGGRGGGQPQHF. CDR3 bases: TGTGCCAGCAGCTCCCTCGGGGGCAGGGGTGGAGGTCAGCCCCAGCATTTT. The chain uses TRBV7-8 and TRBJ1-5; D may be TRBD1 (6 bases). Germline V gene sequence: CDR1 SGHVS, CDR2 FQNEAQ. The ends were cut back, 4 bases at V and 6 bases at J, with 22 bases in the middle. The CDR3 covers 17 residues.

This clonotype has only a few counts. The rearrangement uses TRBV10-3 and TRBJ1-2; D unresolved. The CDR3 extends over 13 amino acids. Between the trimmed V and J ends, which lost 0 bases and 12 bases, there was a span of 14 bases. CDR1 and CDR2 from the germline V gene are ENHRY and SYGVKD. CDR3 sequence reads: CAISESKTEPHTF. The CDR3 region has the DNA TGTGCCATCAGTGAGTCGAAAACGGAGCCCCACACCTTC.

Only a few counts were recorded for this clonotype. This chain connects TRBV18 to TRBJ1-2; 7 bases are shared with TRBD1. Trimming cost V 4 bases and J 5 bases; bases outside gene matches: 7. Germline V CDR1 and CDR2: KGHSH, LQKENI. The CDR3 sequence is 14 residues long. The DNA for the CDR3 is TGTGCCAGCTCACAAGACAGGGCCCTATATGGCTACACCTTC. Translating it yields CASSQDRALYGYTF.

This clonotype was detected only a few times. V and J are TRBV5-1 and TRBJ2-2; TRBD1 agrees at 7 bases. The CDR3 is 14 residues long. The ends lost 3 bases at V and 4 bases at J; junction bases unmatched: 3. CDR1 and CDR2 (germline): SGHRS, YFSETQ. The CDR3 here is CASSSTGITGELFF. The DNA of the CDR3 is TGCGCCAGCAGCTCGACAGGGATCACCGGGGAGCTGTTTTTT.

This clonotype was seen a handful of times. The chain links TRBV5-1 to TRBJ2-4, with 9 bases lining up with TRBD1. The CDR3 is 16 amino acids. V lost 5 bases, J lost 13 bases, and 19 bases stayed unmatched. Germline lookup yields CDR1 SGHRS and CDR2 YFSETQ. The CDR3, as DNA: TGCGCCAGCAGGCCTCCGGGACAGGGAGTCCAGTTACCCCAGTACTTC. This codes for CASRPPGQGVQLPQYF.

CDR3: CASSLISGQPQHF. The DNA for the CDR3 is TGTGCCAGCAGCTTAATATCGGGACAGCCCCAGCATTTT. The chain links TRBV11-2 to TRBJ1-5, with no clear D. The CDR3 consists of 13 residues. Germline V gives CDR1 SGHAT, CDR2 FQNNGV. The germline V and J ends were trimmed by 2 bases and 7 bases, with 9 bases remaining between them.

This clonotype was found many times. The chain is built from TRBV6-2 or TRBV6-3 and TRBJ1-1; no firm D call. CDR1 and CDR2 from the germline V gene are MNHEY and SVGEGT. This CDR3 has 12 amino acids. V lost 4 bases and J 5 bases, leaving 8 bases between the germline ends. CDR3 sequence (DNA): TGTGCCAGCAGTTGGTGGGGTACTGAAGCTTTCTTT. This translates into CASSWWGTEAFF.

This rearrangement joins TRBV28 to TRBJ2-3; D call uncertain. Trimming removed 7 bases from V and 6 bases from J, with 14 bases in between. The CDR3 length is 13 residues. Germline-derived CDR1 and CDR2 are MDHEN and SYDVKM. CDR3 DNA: TGTGCCAGCACAACGGCCCTCCCGGATACGCAGTATTTT. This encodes CASTTALPDTQYF.

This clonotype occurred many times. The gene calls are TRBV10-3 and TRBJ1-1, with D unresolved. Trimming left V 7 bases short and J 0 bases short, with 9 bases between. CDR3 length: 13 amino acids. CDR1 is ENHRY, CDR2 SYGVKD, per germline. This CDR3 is CAINHDLNTEAFF. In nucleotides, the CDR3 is TGTGCCATCAATCATGACCTGAACACTGAAGCTTTCTTT.

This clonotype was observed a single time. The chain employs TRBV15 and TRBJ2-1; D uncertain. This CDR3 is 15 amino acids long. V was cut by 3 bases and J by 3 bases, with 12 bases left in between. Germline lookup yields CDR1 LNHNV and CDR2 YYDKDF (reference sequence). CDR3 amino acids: CATSSPGPYYNEQFF. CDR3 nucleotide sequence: TGTGCCACCAGCAGTCCCGGACCCTACTACAATGAGCAGTTCTTC.

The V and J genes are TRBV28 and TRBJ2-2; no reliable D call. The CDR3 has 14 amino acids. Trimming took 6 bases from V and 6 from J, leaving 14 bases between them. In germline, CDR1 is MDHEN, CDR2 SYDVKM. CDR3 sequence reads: CASSSLLPPGELFF. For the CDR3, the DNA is TGTGCCAGCAGCTCCCTACTTCCCCCCGGGGAGCTGTTTTTT.

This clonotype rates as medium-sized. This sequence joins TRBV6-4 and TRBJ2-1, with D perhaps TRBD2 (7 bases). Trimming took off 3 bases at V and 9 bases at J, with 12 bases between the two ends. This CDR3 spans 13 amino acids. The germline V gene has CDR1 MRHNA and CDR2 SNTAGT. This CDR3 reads CASSDKGEGEQFF. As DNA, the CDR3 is TGTGCCAGCAGTGATAAGGGGGAGGGTGAGCAGTTCTTC.

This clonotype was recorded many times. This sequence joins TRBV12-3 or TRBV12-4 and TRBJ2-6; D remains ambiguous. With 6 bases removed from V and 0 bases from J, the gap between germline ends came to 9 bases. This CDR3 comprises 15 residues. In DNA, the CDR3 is TGTGCCAGCAGCCCTCTCAGCTCTGGGGCCAACGTCCTGACTTTC. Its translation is CASSPLSSGANVLTF.

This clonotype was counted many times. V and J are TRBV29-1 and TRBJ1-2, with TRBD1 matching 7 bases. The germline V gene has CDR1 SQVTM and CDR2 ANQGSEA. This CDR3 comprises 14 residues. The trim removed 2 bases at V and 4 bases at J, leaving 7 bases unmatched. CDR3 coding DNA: TGCAGCGTTGAATCGAGAGGGACAGCCTATGGCTACACCTTC. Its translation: CSVESRGTAYGYTF.

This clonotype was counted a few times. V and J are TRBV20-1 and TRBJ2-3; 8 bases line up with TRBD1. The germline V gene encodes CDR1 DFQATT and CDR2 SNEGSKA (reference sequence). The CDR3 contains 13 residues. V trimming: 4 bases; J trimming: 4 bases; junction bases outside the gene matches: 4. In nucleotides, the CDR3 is TGCAGTGCTACGACAGGGGTAGCAGATACGCAGTATTTT. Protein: CSATTGVADTQYF.

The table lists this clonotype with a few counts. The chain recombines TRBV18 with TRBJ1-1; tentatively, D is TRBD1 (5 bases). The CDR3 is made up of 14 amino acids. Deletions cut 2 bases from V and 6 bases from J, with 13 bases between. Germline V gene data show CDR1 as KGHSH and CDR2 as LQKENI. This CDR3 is CASSPMGRGAEAFF. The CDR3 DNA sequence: TGTGCCAGCTCACCAATGGGTAGGGGCGCTGAAGCTTTCTTT.

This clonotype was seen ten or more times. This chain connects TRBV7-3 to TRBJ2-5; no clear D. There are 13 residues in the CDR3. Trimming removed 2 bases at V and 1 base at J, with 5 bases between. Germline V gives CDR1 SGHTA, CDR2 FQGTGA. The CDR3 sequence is CASSLSLQETQYF. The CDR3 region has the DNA TGTGCCAGCAGCTTATCACTCCAAGAGACCCAGTACTTC.

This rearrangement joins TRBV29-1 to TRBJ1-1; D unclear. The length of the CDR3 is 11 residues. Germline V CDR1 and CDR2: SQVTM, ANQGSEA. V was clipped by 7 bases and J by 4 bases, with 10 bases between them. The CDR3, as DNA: TGCAGCGCATCACGGGGCACTGAAGCTTTCTTT. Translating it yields CSASRGTEAFF.